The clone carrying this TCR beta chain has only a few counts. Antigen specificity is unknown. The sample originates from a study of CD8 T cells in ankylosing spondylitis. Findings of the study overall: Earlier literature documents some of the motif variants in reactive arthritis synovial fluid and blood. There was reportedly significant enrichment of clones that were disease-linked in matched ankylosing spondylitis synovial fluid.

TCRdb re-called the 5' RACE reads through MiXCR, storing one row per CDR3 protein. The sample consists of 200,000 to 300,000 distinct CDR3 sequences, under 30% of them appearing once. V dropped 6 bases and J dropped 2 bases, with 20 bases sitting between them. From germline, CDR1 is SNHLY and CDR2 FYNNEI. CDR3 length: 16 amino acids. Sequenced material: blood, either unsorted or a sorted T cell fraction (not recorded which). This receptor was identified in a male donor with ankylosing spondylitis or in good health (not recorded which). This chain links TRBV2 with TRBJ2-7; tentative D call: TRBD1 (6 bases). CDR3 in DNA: TGTGCCAGCAGCCCTAACCCTGGGGGCAGGACCTACGAGCAGTACTTC. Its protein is CASSPNPGGRTYEQYF.